A single sample gave rise to the 26 T cell receptor beta chains below, sequenced in a study of blood T cell repertoires in COVID-19. This table comes from immunoSEQ multiplex PCR, and its TCRdb copy is limited to in-frame clones, with some not included. This repertoire shows 150,000 to 200,000 clones, around 83% found once; its top ten account for about 0.95%. Source material: peripheral blood. The receptors derive from a man between 18 and 29 years old with acute or convalescent COVID-19.

There are a few counts of this clone. V is TRBV9 and J is TRBJ1-3; D is possibly TRBD1 (5 bases). Per germline, CDR1 SGDLS and CDR2 YYNGEE. Trimming stripped 0 bases from V and 4 bases from J, with 11 bases between. CDR3 length equals 15 residues. The CDR3 nucleotides are TGTGCCAGCAGCGTAGGGGGCGCAGAGGGAAACACCATATATTTT. This gives the protein CASSVGGAEGNTIYF.

V is TRBV19 and J is TRBJ1-5; 7 bases map to TRBD1. The CDR3 length is 15 residues. V dropped 4 bases and J dropped 6; count of bases not matched to a gene: 9. Germline V gene data show CDR1 as LNHDA and CDR2 as SQIVND (reference sequence). This CDR3 is CASSRGQSSGQPQHF. The DNA for the CDR3 is TGTGCCAGTAGTAGGGGACAGTCTTCAGGTCAGCCCCAGCATTTT.

The rearrangement joins TRBV5-6 to TRBJ2-3, with a tentative D call TRBD1 (6 bases). The CDR3 is 13 amino acids. V lost 0 bases and J lost 6, with 8 bases in between. Germline V gene sequence: CDR1 SGHDT, CDR2 YYEEEE. CDR3 residues: CASSLDRADTQYF. CDR3 nucleotides: TGTGCCAGCAGCTTGGACAGGGCTGATACGCAGTATTTT.

The chain uses TRBV19 and TRBJ1-6; tentative D call: TRBD1 (6 bases). V lost 4 bases and J 0 bases, leaving 13 bases between the germline ends. Germline-derived CDR1 and CDR2 are LNHDA and SQIVND (reference sequence). This CDR3 is built from 17 residues. The DNA of the CDR3 is TGTGCCAGTAGTAAAGACAGGATGAGCTCCTATAATTCACCCCTCCACTTT. It encodes CASSKDRMSSYNSPLHF.

This chain joins TRBV19 and TRBJ1-1; a possible D gene is TRBD1 (6 bases). Trimming took 5 bases from V and 0 from J, leaving 16 bases between them. The CDR3 extends over 16 amino acids. Germline V gene data show CDR1 as LNHDA and CDR2 as SQIVND (reference sequence). This CDR3 is CASSPTGLTMNTEAFF. Here the CDR3 DNA reads TGTGCCAGTAGTCCTACAGGGCTAACAATGAACACTGAAGCTTTCTTT.

The chain uses TRBV2 and TRBJ1-5, with 8 nucleotides matching TRBD1. Trimming at V came to 6 bases and at J to 4 bases, leaving 5 bases not matched to a gene. The V gene's germline CDR1 is SNHLY and CDR2 FYNNEI. This CDR3 spans 14 amino acids. CDR3 bases: TGTGCCAGCAGGGACAGGGACCAGAATCAGCCCCAGCATTTT. Translated, it gives CASRDRDQNQPQHF.

J is TRBJ2-6 and V is TRBV5-1, with D maybe TRBD1 (5 bases). This CDR3 is 15 amino acids long. Trimming took off 4 bases at V and 2 bases at J, with 10 bases between the two ends. The germline V gene encodes CDR1 SGHRS and CDR2 YFSETQ. The CDR3 DNA sequence: TGCGCCAGCAGCAACCAGGGTCCTGGGGCCAACGTCCTGACTTTC. Amino acids: CASSNQGPGANVLTF.

The J gene is TRBJ1-2, the V gene TRBV9; TRBD1 matches 7 bases. Germline trimming cut 4 bases from V and 0 bases from J; bases unmatched to any gene: 6. The CDR3 consists of 15 residues. Germline assignment: CDR1 SGDLS and CDR2 YYNGEE. The CDR3 DNA is TGTGCCAGCAGCAAGGGACAGACTCCTAACTATGGCTACACCTTC. Amino acids: CASSKGQTPNYGYTF.

The chain links TRBV18 to TRBJ1-2; D might be TRBD1 (5 bases). Germline values: CDR1 KGHSH, CDR2 LQKENI. Trimming pared 3 bases from V and 6 bases from J, leaving 14 bases between. This CDR3 spans 14 amino acids. The CDR3: CASSPRAGLDGYTF. The DNA for the CDR3 is TGTGCCAGCTCACCCCGGGCGGGGCTAGATGGCTACACCTTC.

The J gene is TRBJ1-1, the V gene TRBV6-5; D not resolved. The CDR3 covers 14 residues. Germline V gene sequence: CDR1 MNHEY, CDR2 SVGAGI. V was trimmed by 6 bases and J by 0 bases, leaving 11 bases between them. The DNA of the CDR3 is TGTGCCAGCAGGGACTGGGAATTGAACACTGAAGCTTTCTTT. Translation gives CASRDWELNTEAFF.

V and J are TRBV6-1 and TRBJ1-5; no clear D gene. V lost 2 bases to trimming and J lost 0 bases, with 8 bases between them. The CDR3 has 15 residues. Germline CDR1 is MNHNS and CDR2 is SASEGT. The CDR3 DNA follows: TGTGCCAGCAGTGAACGGGGTACTAGCAATCAGCCCCAGCATTTT. It yields the protein CASSERGTSNQPQHF.

The table lists this clone with a count of one. The CDR3 loop reads CATRGTGNNQPQHF. The DNA for the CDR3 is TGTGCCACCAGAGGGACAGGGAACAATCAGCCCCAGCATTTT. V and J are TRBV24-1 and TRBJ1-5; TRBD1 agrees at 9 bases. The CDR3 is 14 amino acids. Germline V gene data show CDR1 as KGHDR and CDR2 as SFDVKD. The junction had 3 bases not matched to a gene; V was cut back by 7 bases and J by 3 bases.

The chain employs TRBV4-1 and TRBJ2-7; TRBD2 aligns across 7 bases. Trimming took 4 bases from V and 0 from J; bases not matched to a gene: 3. Looked up from germline, CDR1 is MGHRA and CDR2 is YSYEKL. CDR3 length equals 14 residues. This CDR3 is CASSLSGDSYEQYV. The CDR3 DNA follows: TGCGCCAGCAGCCTAAGCGGGGACTCCTACGAGCAGTACGTC.

Only one count was recorded for this clone. The chain joins TRBV6-5 to TRBJ1-2; D remains unclear. CDR1 and CDR2 (germline): MNHEY, SVGAGI. The CDR3 spans 10 residues. Trimming shortened V by 3 bases and J by 11 bases, and 7 bases separated the two germline ends. DNA for the CDR3: TGTGCCAGCAGTTATCCGGGTTACACCTTC. Encoded protein: CASSYPGYTF.

The sample holds one count of this clone. The chain recombines TRBV4-2 with TRBJ1-2; no firm D call. From germline, CDR1 is LGHNA and CDR2 YNFKEQ. V lost 1 base, J lost 3 bases, and 12 bases lay in between. The CDR3 runs 15 residues. The CDR3 loop is CASSQGGLEDYGYTF. As DNA, the CDR3 is TGTGCCAGCAGCCAAGGAGGGCTGGAAGACTATGGCTACACCTTC.

This chain connects TRBV9 to TRBJ2-1; a possible D gene is TRBD1 (5 bases). V was pared by 3 bases and J by 5 bases, with 12 bases between. This CDR3 comprises 14 residues. From germline, CDR1 is SGDLS and CDR2 YYNGEE. The CDR3, as DNA: TGTGCCAGCAGCGCTGAGACAGAAAACAATGAGCAGTTCTTC. Protein product: CASSAETENNEQFF.

The CDR3 DNA is TGCAGCGCACTACCGGGATCTAATGAAAAACTGTTTTTT. It is translated as CSALPGSNEKLFF. The rearrangement links TRBV29-1 to TRBJ1-4; no firm D call. The V gene lost 7 bases and the J gene lost 3 bases, with 12 bases spanning the gap. The CDR3 totals 13 residues. Germline V gives CDR1 SQVTM, CDR2 ANQGSEA.

V usage is TRBV21-1 and J usage is TRBJ2-1; the DNA was not used to check the table's D call, TRBD1. TRBV21-1 is tagged as a pseudogene. The CDR3 spans 14 residues. As DNA, the CDR3 is TGTGCCAGCAGCAAAGGGCAAACGTGGCATGAGCAGTTCTTC. Translated, it gives CASSKGQTWHEQFF.

J is TRBJ1-1 and V is TRBV6-5; TRBD1 aligns across 8 bases. The germline gives CDR1 MNHEY, CDR2 SVGAGI. The V gene end was trimmed by 4 bases and the J gene end by 10 bases; junction bases not matched to a gene: 5. The CDR3 has 12 residues. In nucleotides, the CDR3 is TGTGCCAGCAGTTCCGGACAGGGTGGAGCTTTCTTT. It translates to CASSSGQGGAFF.

The CDR3 nucleotides read TGCGCCAGCAGCTTGCCCGGACAGCTCGATTACAATGAGCAGTTCTTC. Amino acids: CASSLPGQLDYNEQFF. The chain recombines TRBV5-1 with TRBJ2-1, with TRBD1 as a possible D gene (6 bases). Per germline, CDR1 SGHRS and CDR2 YFSETQ. The CDR3 has 16 residues. Trimming cost V 1 base and J 4 bases, with 15 bases left between them.

The rearrangement joins TRBV2 to TRBJ1-1; D may be TRBD1 (6 bases). This CDR3 spans 11 amino acids. The V gene's germline CDR1 is SNHLY and CDR2 FYNNEI. V was clipped by 5 bases and J by 8 bases, with 9 bases between them. The CDR3 here is CASSRTEEAFF. Here the CDR3 DNA reads TGTGCCAGCAGTAGGACAGAAGAAGCTTTCTTT.

The chain couples TRBV7-3 to TRBJ2-2; 7 bases are a match to TRBD1. The V gene's germline CDR1 is SGHTA and CDR2 FQGTGA. The J segment lost 5 bases and the V segment lost 5 bases, leaving 5 bases of the junction unmatched. There are 14 residues in the CDR3. The CDR3 sequence is CASSMTGLTGELFF. The CDR3 region has the DNA TGTGCCAGCAGCATGACAGGGTTAACCGGGGAGCTGTTTTTT.

The rearrangement links TRBV6-5 to TRBJ2-7; 10 bases match TRBD2. Trimming cost V 3 bases and J 0 bases; bases outside gene matches: 5. The CDR3 sequence is 16 residues long. Germline assignment: CDR1 MNHEY and CDR2 SVGAGI. CDR3 in DNA: TGTGCCAGCAGTTATCAACTAGCGGGGAGCTCCTACGAGCAGTACTTC. Encoded protein: CASSYQLAGSSYEQYF.

V and J are TRBV6-5 and TRBJ1-4; D gene unclear. V lost 7 bases and J 3 bases, leaving 15 bases between the germline ends. Germline V gene data show CDR1 as MNHEY and CDR2 as SVGAGI. This CDR3 spans 15 amino acids. As DNA, the CDR3 is TGTGCCAGCAATCCTACCGGGGTGGCTAATGAAAAACTGTTTTTT. It specifies CASNPTGVANEKLFF.

This clone was detected only once. The chain recombines TRBV2 with TRBJ1-2, with a possible D match to TRBD1 (5 bases). This CDR3 spans 12 amino acids. Trimming stripped 3 bases from V and 8 bases from J, with 10 bases between. Germline CDR1 and CDR2: SNHLY and FYNNEI. The CDR3 coding sequence is TGTGCCAGCAGTGAGTGGACACACGGCTACACCTTC. As protein: CASSEWTHGYTF.

This chain uses TRBV10-3 with TRBJ2-3; 7 nucleotides align to TRBD1. This CDR3 has 17 residues. CDR1 and CDR2 (germline): ENHRY, SYGVKD. The V and J ends lost 3 bases and 0 bases, in that order; junction bases with no gene match: 9. The CDR3 is CAISDPTGTESTDTQYF. The CDR3 DNA is TGTGCCATCAGTGACCCCACCGGGACAGAAAGCACAGATACGCAGTATTTT.